This entry lists 16 T cell receptor beta chains sequenced from one sample in a study of T cells expressing NK-cell markers. TCRdb derives one entry per CDR3 protein from the 5' RACE reads, leaving out DNA. This table lists about 260,000 distinct CDR3 sequences. The specimen was blood T cells: a sorted CD56 or NKG2C T cell subset, CD4+ or CD8+ T cells, or bulk PBMC T cells (not recorded which). These receptors originate from a man in his late teens or twenties in good health.

This chain connects TRBV12-3 or TRBV12-4 to TRBJ2-3; TCRdb reports TRBD2, a call that lacks DNA to check it against. The CDR3 has 15 amino acids. CDR3: CASSPTSGRTDTQYF.

This chain uses TRBV7-6 with TRBJ2-1; TCRdb gives TRBD1 as the D gene, but with no DNA this cannot be confirmed. The CDR3 runs 19 residues. Germline V lookup: CDR1 SGHVS, CDR2 FNYEAQ. The CDR3 loop is CASSPRTPSRRGQYNEQFF. Combining the CDR3 with reference TRBV7-6 and TRBJ2-1 gives the whole variable domain GAGVSQSPRYKVTKRGQDVALRCDPISGHVSLYWYRQALGQGPEFLTYFNYEAQQDKSGLPNDRFSAERPEGSISTLTIQRTEQRDSAMYRCASSPRTPSRRGQYNEQFFGPGTRLTVL.

V is TRBV7-2 and J is TRBJ2-5. Germline CDR1 reads SGHTA; CDR2 reads FQGNSA. There are 13 residues in the CDR3. CDR3 residues: CASSLASRETQYF.

The J gene is TRBJ2-5, the V gene TRBV7-2. CDR3 size: 13 residues. The germline gives CDR1 SGHTA, CDR2 FQGNSA. CDR3 sequence: CASSRDNFRTQYF. Drawing the rest from reference TRBV7-2 and TRBJ2-5, the complete variable domain is GAGVSQSPSNKVTEKGKDVELRCDPISGHTALYWYRQSLGQGLEFLIYFQGNSAPDKSGLPSDRFSAERTGGSVSTLTIQRTQQEDSAVYLCASSRDNFRTQYFGPGTRLLVL.

This rearrangement joins TRBV5-1 to TRBJ2-2. The CDR3 sequence is 14 residues long. CDR1 and CDR2 (germline): SGHRS, YFSETQ. The CDR3 spells CASSLIPETGELFF. Looking up the rest from reference TRBV5-1 and TRBJ2-2 gives the full variable domain: KAGVTQTPRYLIKTRGQQVTLSCSPISGHRSVSWYQQTPGQGLQFLFEYFSETQRNKGNFPGRFSGRQFSNSRSEMNVSTLELGDSALYLCASSLIPETGELFFGEGSRLTVL.

This rearrangement joins TRBV5-4 to TRBJ2-7; TCRdb's D call of TRBD2 is untestable without DNA. The CDR3 length is 14 residues. The germline V gene encodes CDR1 SGHNT and CDR2 YYREEE (reference sequence). CDR3 residues: CASSFPTSGYEQYF.

This CDR3 reads CSATTTSGRRNEQFF. The chain combines TRBV20-1 with TRBJ2-1; as DNA is missing, the TRBD2 call by TCRdb cannot be tested. The CDR3 consists of 15 residues. Germline CDR1 is DFQATT and CDR2 is SNEGSKA (reference sequence).

The gene calls are TRBV7-9 and TRBJ2-1; TCRdb selects TRBD2, and the lack of DNA leaves this call unchecked. The germline V gene has CDR1 SEHNR and CDR2 FQNEAQ (reference sequence). The CDR3 runs 16 residues. The CDR3 loop reads CASSLPASGTFNEQFF.

This sequence joins TRBV11-3 and TRBJ2-3; checking the TCRdb D call of TRBD1 is not possible without DNA. This CDR3 is 14 amino acids long. The germline V gene encodes CDR1 SGHNT and CDR2 YENEEA. The CDR3 protein is CASSETGRGDTQYF.

The rearrangement links TRBV3-1 to TRBJ2-2; the TCRdb call, TRBD2, lacks DNA for checking. The CDR3 is 14 residues long. Germline loops: CDR1 LGHDT, CDR2 YNNKEL (reference sequence). The CDR3 is CASSQVTGAGELFF. Full variable domain (rest looked up from reference TRBV3-1 and TRBJ2-2): DTAVSQTPKYLVTQMGNDKSIKCEQNLGHDTMYWYKQDSKKFLKIMFSYNNKELIINETVPNRFSPKSPDKAHLNLHINSLELGDSAVYFCASSQVTGAGELFFGEGSRLTVL.

The chain joins TRBV5-4 to TRBJ2-7; TCRdb selects TRBD2, and the lack of DNA leaves this call unchecked. There are 14 residues in the CDR3. Germline CDR1 is SGHNT and CDR2 is YYREEE (reference sequence). The CDR3 is CASSLREGDYEQYF.

The chain joins TRBV20-1 to TRBJ2-5. Germline V CDR1 and CDR2: DFQATT, SNEGSKA (reference sequence). The CDR3 runs to 15 residues. This chain's CDR3 is CSARDATLYQETQYF.

This rearrangement joins TRBV29-1 to TRBJ1-2; TCRdb's D call, TRBD1, is unchecked because there is no DNA. CDR1 and CDR2 from the germline V gene are SQVTM and ANQGSEA. The CDR3 spans 12 residues. The CDR3 loop is CSVEGAFYGYTF. Full variable domain (missing parts from reference TRBV29-1 and TRBJ1-2): SAVISQKPSRDICQRGTSLTIQCQVDSQVTMMFWYRQQPGQSLTLIATANQGSEATYESGFVIDKFPISRPNLTFSTLTVSNMSPEDSSIYLCSVEGAFYGYTFGSGTRLTVV.

CDR3 amino acids: CASSADRGPLNTEAFF. V is TRBV12-3 or TRBV12-4 and J is TRBJ1-1; lacking DNA, the TRBD1 call made by TCRdb goes unchecked. The CDR3 loop spans 16 amino acids.

V is TRBV28 and J is TRBJ2-3; TCRdb's D call of TRBD2 is untestable without DNA. This CDR3 comprises 17 residues. Germline CDR1 is MDHEN and CDR2 is SYDVKM. The CDR3 sequence: CASSFLTSGSIFDTQYF.

The chain is built from TRBV6-1 and TRBJ1-4; the TCRdb D gene call, TRBD1, has no DNA to confirm it. CDR3 size: 13 residues. Germline V gives CDR1 MNHNS, CDR2 SASEGT. The CDR3 reads CASKRYGGEKLFF.